This is a list of T cell receptor beta chains from one sample in a study of T cell repertoires in cytomegalovirus infection. TCRdb re-analysed the reads in MiXCR, keeping a single row per CDR3 protein. The sample holds 200,000 to 250,000 distinct CDR3 sequences; over 20% are singletons and the top ten take 15% to 20%. Specimen: CD8+ T cells from PBMCs. These TCRs come from a human donor in good health (CMV status not recorded). Some clones in this sample may be carry-over from other donors' samples. CDR3s include the opening cysteine and the closing phenylalanine or tryptophan. A D gene is named only where the DNA matches it firmly. Size tells how often a clone was seen (once, few, many) or the class of an expanded clone, and some rows leave it out.

>TRBJ1-1|TRBV18|TRBD1|.
CASSPRGDTEAFF
TGTGCCAGCTCCCCCAGGGGGGACACTGAAGCTTTCTTT
>TRBJ2-1|TRBV7-9|.|.
CASSLGPRSNEQFF
TGTGCCAGCAGCTTGGGCCCAAGGTCCAATGAGCAGTTCTTC
>TRBJ1-6|TRBV2|TRBD1|few
CASSPPQGAYNSPLHF
TGTGCCAGCAGTCCTCCGCAGGGGGCTTATAATTCACCCCTCCACTTT
>TRBJ2-5|TRBV5-1|.|many
CASSLEGHYQETQYF
TGCGCCAGCAGCTTGGAGGGACACTACCAAGAGACCCAGTACTTC
>TRBJ2-7|TRBV19|TRBD1|few
CASSPTGATYEQYF
TGTGCCAGTAGCCCGACAGGGGCTACCTACGAGCAGTACTTC
>TRBJ2-1|TRBV12-3/TRBV12-4|TRBD2|medium-sized
CASSLGGINEQFF
TGTGCCAGCAGTCTGGGAGGGATCAATGAGCAGTTCTTC
>TRBJ1-2|TRBV29-1|TRBD1|.
CSVGQGNGYTF
TGCAGCGTGGGACAGGGGAATGGCTACACCTTC
>TRBJ2-5|TRBV2|.|.
CASSEMTGSRTQYF
TGTGCCAGCAGCGAAATGACAGGTTCCCGCACCCAGTACTTC
>TRBJ2-1|TRBV19|TRBD2|.
CASSTPPLAGSYNEQFF
TGTGCCAGTAGTACCCCCCCACTAGCGGGGTCCTACAATGAGCAGTTCTTC
>TRBJ1-4|TRBV23-1|.|.
CASSQRGGKLFF
TGCGCCAGCAGTCAACGGGGCGGAAAACTGTTTTTT
>TRBJ2-7|TRBV7-4|TRBD1|.
CASSPRGTGYEQYF
TGTGCCAGCAGCCCCAGGGGGACAGGCTACGAGCAGTACTTC
>TRBJ2-7|TRBV7-8|.|many
CASSLGVGQGHEQYF
TGTGCCAGCAGCTTAGGCGTGGGGCAGGGGCACGAGCAGTACTTC
>TRBJ2-1|TRBV19|TRBD1|few
CASSMAPGTAWGYEQFF
TGTGCCAGTAGTATGGCCCCAGGGACAGCGTGGGGGTATGAGCAGTTCTTC
>TRBJ2-2|TRBV7-9|.|few
CASSLARVQGTGELFF
TGTGCCAGCAGCTTAGCGCGAGTACAGGGCACTGGGGAGCTGTTTTTT
>TRBJ1-3|TRBV10-3|.|few
CATQGFGNTIYF
TGTGCTACACAGGGTTTTGGAAACACCATATATTTT
>TRBJ1-6|TRBV20-1|.|few
CSALDDGTSPLHF
TGCAGTGCTTTAGACGATGGGACCTCACCCCTCCACTTT
>TRBJ1-5|TRBV11-1|.|.
CASSPETGYEGNQPQHF
TGTGCCAGCAGCCCTGAGACGGGGTACGAGGGCAATCAGCCCCAGCATTTT
>TRBJ2-1|TRBV12-3/TRBV12-4|.|.
CASPGDGDHSYNEQFF
TGTGCCAGTCCCGGTGATGGGGATCACTCCTACAATGAGCAGTTCTTC
>TRBJ2-7|TRBV7-2|.|many
CASSLDWTSYEQYF
TGTGCCAGCAGCTTAGATTGGACATCCTACGAGCAGTACTTC
>TRBJ2-2|TRBV6-1|.|.
CASTDKDTGELFF
TGTGCCAGCACCGACAAGGACACCGGGGAGCTGTTTTTT
>TRBJ1-4|TRBV27|.|few
CASSLYGGAKLFF
TGTGCCAGCAGTTTATATGGGGGCGCAAAACTGTTTTTT
>TRBJ2-3|TRBV12-3/TRBV12-4|.|few
CASALLPTDTQYF
TGTGCCAGCGCGCTTCTACCCACAGATACGCAGTATTTT
>TRBJ1-2|TRBV20-1|TRBD1|few
CSARAMDRGNYGYTF
TGCAGTGCTAGAGCCATGGACAGGGGTAACTATGGCTACACCTTC
>TRBJ2-2|TRBV27|TRBD2|few
CASAGGAGTGELFF
TGTGCCAGCGCGGGGGGAGCCGGCACCGGGGAGCTGTTTTTT
>TRBJ2-7|TRBV20-1|.|.
CKETGGEGEQYF
TGCAAAGAGACGGGGGGCGAAGGCGAGCAGTACTTC
>TRBJ1-2|TRBV7-9|.|.
CASSPSDGYGYTF
TGTGCCAGCAGCCCCTCGGACGGCTATGGCTACACCTTC
>TRBJ2-5|TRBV7-2|.|many
CASKNQETQYF
TGTGCCAGTAAAAACCAAGAGACCCAGTACTTC
>TRBJ2-3|TRBV6-2/TRBV6-3|.|few
CASLTEEDTQYF
TGTGCCAGCCTCACGGAGGAAGATACGCAGTATTTT
>TRBJ2-5|TRBV27|.|.
CASSTWDQGTQYF
TGTGCCAGCAGTACCTGGGACCAGGGGACCCAGTACTTC
>TRBJ1-5|TRBV28|.|.
CASSLPGLGQPQHF
TGTGCCAGCAGTTTACCAGGGTTAGGCCAGCCCCAGCATTTT
>TRBJ2-2|TRBV29-1|.|.
CSVVGFGELFF
TGCAGCGTTGTAGGGTTTGGGGAGCTGTTTTTT
>TRBJ1-1|TRBV29-1|TRBD1|.
CSVGWDRDIPEAFF
TGCAGCGTTGGCTGGGACAGGGATATCCCTGAAGCTTTCTTT
>TRBJ1-4|TRBV4-1|TRBD1|.
CASSQSDTGGTNEKLFF
TGCGCCAGCAGCCAAAGCGACACAGGGGGCACTAATGAAAAACTGTTTTTT
>TRBJ1-1|TRBV20-1|TRBD1|.
CSARPGQGPMNTEAFF
TGCAGTGCTCGTCCGGGACAGGGGCCTATGAACACTGAAGCTTTCTTT
>TRBJ2-1|TRBV5-4|TRBD2|many
CASSPWRGNQPTYNEQFF
TGTGCCAGCAGCCCCTGGCGGGGGAACCAACCCACCTACAATGAGCAGTTCTTC
>TRBJ1-4|TRBV9|TRBD1|few
CASSVFPSTGQQNEKLFF
TGTGCCAGCAGCGTATTTCCCTCTACGGGACAGCAAAATGAAAAACTGTTTTTT
>TRBJ2-1|TRBV20-1|TRBD2|.
CSAISGGFYNEQFF
TGCAGTGCTATTAGCGGGGGGTTTTACAATGAGCAGTTCTTC
>TRBJ2-3|TRBV7-9|.|many
CASSYTGLDTQYF
TGTGCCAGCAGCTACACAGGGCTCGATACGCAGTATTTT
>TRBJ1-1|TRBV19|.|few
CASSISAPRTEAFF
TGTGCCAGTAGTATCTCAGCCCCGAGGACTGAAGCTTTCTTT
>TRBJ1-2|TRBV7-9|.|many
CASSSRDIYGYTF
TGTGCCAGCAGCTCCCGGGACATCTATGGCTACACCTTC
>TRBJ2-7|TRBV7-6|.|.
CASKLSSGTSYEQYF
TGTGCCAGCAAGCTTAGTTCAGGGACTTCCTACGAGCAGTACTTC
>TRBJ2-3|TRBV28|.|few
CASSFLAESTDTQYF
TGTGCCAGCAGTTTTTTAGCGGAAAGCACAGATACGCAGTATTTT
>TRBJ1-5|TRBV12-3/TRBV12-4|.|many
CASSLANRVQSQHF
TGTGCCAGCAGTTTAGCAAACAGGGTTCAGTCCCAGCATTTT
>TRBJ2-5|TRBV7-9|.|many
CASSSLAGGETQYF
TGTGCCAGCAGCTCTTTAGCAGGAGGAGAGACCCAGTACTTC
>TRBJ2-1|TRBV28|.|many
CASGQRGGYHPLYNEQFF
TGTGCCAGCGGTCAAAGGGGTGGGTACCATCCTCTTTACAATGAGCAGTTCTTC
>TRBJ1-6|TRBV7-2|TRBD1|.
CASNLGGRNSPLHF
TGTGCCAGCAACTTAGGGGGCAGGAATTCACCCCTCCACTTT
>TRBJ2-1|TRBV19|.|.
CACDTGTYNEQFF
TGTGCCTGTGACACGGGGACCTACAATGAGCAGTTCTTC
>TRBJ1-4|TRBV29-1|.|few
CSVEDLEGDGREKLFF
TGCAGCGTTGAAGATCTTGAAGGGGACGGGAGGGAAAAACTGTTTTTT
>TRBJ2-1|TRBV20-1|TRBD2|.
CSAPGTSGGYEQFF
TGCAGTGCTCCCGGGACTAGCGGGGGTTATGAGCAGTTCTTC
>TRBJ2-3|TRBV10-3|.|.
CAITSTGASSDTQYF
TGTGCCATCACAAGCACGGGGGCATCGTCAGATACGCAGTATTTT
>TRBJ2-5|TRBV7-8|.|few
CASSFISGYQETQYF
TGTGCCAGCAGCTTCATTTCGGGCTACCAAGAGACCCAGTACTTC
>TRBJ2-7|TRBV7-4|.|.
CASSLESYEQYF
TGTGCCAGCAGCCTAGAAAGTTACGAGCAGTACTTC
>TRBJ1-1|TRBV19|.|.
CASSPQWSPTEAFF
TGTGCCAGTAGTCCTCAGTGGAGTCCCACTGAAGCTTTCTTT
>TRBJ2-3|TRBV20-1|.|few
CSASGVLRITDTQYF
TGCAGTGCTAGCGGGGTGTTGAGGATCACAGATACGCAGTATTTT